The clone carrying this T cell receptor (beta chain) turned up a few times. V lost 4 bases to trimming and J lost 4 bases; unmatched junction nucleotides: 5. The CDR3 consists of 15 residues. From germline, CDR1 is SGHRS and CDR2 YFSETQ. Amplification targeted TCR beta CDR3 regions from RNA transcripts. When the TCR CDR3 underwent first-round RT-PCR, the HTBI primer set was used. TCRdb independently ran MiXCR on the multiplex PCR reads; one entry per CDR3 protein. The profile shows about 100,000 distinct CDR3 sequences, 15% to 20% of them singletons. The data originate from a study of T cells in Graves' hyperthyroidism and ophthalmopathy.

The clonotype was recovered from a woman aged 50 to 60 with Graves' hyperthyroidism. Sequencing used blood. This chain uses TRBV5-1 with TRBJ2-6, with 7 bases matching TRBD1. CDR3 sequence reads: CASSTTGDGANVLTF. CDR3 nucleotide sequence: TGCGCCAGCAGCACAACAGGGGACGGGGCCAACGTCCTGACTTTC. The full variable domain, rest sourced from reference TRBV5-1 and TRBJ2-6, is KAGVTQTPRYLIKTRGQQVTLSCSPISGHRSVSWYQQTPGQGLQFLFEYFSETQRNKGNFPGRFSGRQFSNSRSEMNVSTLELGDSALYLCASSTTGDGANVLTFGAGSRLTVL.